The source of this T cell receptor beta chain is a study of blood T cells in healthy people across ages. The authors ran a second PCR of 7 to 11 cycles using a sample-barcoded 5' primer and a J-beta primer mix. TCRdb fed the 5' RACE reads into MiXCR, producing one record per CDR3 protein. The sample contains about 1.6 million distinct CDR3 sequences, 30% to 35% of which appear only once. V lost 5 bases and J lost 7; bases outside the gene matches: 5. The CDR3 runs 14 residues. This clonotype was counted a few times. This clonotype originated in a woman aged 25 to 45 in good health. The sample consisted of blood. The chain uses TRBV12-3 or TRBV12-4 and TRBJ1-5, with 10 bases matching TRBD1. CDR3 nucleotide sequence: TGTGCCAGCAGTAATTGGGACAGGGGCCAGCCCCAGCATTTT. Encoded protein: CASSNWDRGQPQHF.